This TCR beta chain was captured in a study of blood T cell repertoires in COVID-19. At the level of the study: Acute-phase and convalescent COVID-19 samples originated in the United States, Italy and Spain.

CDR1 and CDR2 (germline): LNHDA, SQIVND (reference sequence). This CDR3 is built from 15 residues. Trimming removed 3 bases from V and 6 bases from J, with 12 bases in between. Generated by immunoSEQ multiplex PCR, the TCRdb table keeps only in-frame clones and is missing some. In the table there are about 75,000 clones, 70% to 85% of which are singletons. The chain uses TRBV19 and TRBJ1-6; no clear D gene. The sample consisted of peripheral blood. This TCR derives from a woman between 45 and 60 years old with acute or convalescent COVID-19. CDR3 DNA: TGTGCCAGTAGTATTGACGCGGGCAGTAATTCACCCCTCCACTTT. Protein product: CASSIDAGSNSPLHF.